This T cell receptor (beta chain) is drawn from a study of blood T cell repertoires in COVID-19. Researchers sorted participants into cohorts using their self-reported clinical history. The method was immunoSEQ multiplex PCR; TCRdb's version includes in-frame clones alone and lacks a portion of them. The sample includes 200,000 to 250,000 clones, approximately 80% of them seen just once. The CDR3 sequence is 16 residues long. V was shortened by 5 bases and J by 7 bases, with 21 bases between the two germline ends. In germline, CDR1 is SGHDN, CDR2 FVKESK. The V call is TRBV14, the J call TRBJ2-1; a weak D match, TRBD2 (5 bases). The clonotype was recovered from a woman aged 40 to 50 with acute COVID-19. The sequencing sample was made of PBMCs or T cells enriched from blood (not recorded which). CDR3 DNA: TGTGCCAGCAGCGTCAGACGGGGTTTACGCCAGAATGAGCAGTTCTTC. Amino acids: CASSVRRGLRQNEQFF.